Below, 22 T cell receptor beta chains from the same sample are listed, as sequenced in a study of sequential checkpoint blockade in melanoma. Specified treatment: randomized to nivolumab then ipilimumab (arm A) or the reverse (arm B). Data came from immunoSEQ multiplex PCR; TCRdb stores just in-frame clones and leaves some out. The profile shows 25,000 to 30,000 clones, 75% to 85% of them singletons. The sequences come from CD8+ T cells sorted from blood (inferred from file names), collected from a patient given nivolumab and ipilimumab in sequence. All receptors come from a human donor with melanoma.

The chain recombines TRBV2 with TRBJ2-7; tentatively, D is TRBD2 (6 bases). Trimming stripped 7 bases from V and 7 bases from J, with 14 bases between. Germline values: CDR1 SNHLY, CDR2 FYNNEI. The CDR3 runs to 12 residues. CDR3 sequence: CASTEGLAEQYF. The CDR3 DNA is TGTGCCAGCACTGAGGGGCTAGCGGAGCAGTACTTC.

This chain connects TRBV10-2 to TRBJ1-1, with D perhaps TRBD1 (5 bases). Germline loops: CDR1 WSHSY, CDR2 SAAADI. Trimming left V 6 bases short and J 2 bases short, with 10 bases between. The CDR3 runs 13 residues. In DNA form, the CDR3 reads TGCGCCAGCAGAGGACATCCTAACACTGAAGCTTTCTTT. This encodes CASRGHPNTEAFF.

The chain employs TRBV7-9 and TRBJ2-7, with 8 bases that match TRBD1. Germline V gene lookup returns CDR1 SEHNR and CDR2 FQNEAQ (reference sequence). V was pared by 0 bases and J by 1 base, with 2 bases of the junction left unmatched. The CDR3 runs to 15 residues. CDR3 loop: CASSLADRASYEQYF. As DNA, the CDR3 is TGTGCCAGCAGCTTAGCGGACAGGGCGTCCTACGAGCAGTACTTC.

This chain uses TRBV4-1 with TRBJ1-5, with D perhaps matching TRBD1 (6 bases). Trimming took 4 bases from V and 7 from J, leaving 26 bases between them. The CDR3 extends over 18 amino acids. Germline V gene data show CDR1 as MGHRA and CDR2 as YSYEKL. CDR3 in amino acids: CASSRGDAGTRKKQPQHF. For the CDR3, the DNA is TGCGCCAGCAGCCGAGGAGACGCCGGGACAAGAAAAAAACAGCCCCAGCATTTT.

Here the CDR3 reads CASSPSQGSYDEQFF. CDR3 sequence (DNA): TGTGCCAGCAGTCCTTCCCAGGGAAGCTATGATGAGCAGTTCTTC. The rearrangement uses TRBV6-4 and TRBJ2-1; TRBD1 might be the D (5 bases). Germline lookup yields CDR1 MRHNA and CDR2 SNTAGT. The V end was cut by 5 bases, the J end by 8 bases, with 19 bases between. The CDR3 spans 15 residues.

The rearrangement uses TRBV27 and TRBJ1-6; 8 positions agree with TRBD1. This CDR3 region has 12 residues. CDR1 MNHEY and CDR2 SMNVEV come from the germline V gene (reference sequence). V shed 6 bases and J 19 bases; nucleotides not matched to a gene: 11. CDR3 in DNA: TGTGCCAGCAGGACAGGGGAATTCACCCCTCACTTT. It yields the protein CASRTGEFTPHF.

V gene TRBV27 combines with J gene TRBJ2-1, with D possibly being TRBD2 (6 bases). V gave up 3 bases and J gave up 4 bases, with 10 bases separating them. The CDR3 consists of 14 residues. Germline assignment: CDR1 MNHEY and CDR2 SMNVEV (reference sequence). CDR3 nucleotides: TGTGCCAGCAGTTTGCCGGGACTGTACAATGAGCAGTTCTTC. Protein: CASSLPGLYNEQFF.

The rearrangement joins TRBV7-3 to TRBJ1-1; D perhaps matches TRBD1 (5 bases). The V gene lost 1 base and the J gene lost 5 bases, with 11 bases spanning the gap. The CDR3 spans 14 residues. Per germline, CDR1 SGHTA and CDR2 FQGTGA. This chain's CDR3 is CASSLSGGRTEAFF. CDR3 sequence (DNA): TGTGCCAGCAGCTTAAGCGGGGGGAGAACTGAAGCTTTCTTT.

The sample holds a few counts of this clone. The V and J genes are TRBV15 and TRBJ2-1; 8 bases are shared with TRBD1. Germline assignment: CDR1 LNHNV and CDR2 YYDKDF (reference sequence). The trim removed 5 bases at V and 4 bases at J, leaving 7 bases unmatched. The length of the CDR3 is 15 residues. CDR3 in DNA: TGTGCCACCAGCGTCGGGACAGGCCTATACAATGAGCAGTTCTTC. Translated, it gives CATSVGTGLYNEQFF.

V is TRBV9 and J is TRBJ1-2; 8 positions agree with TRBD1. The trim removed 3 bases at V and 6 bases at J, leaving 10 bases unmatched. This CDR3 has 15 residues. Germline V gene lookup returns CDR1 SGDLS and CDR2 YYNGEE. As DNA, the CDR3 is TGTGCCAGCAGCGCAAGACGGACAGGGAGGAATGGCTACACCTTC. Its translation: CASSARRTGRNGYTF.

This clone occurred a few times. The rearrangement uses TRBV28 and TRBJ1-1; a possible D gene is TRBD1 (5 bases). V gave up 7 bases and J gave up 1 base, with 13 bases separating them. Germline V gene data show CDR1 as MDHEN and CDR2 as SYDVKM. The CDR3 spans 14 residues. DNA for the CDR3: TGTGCCAGCACCATCACCGGACAGAACACTGAAGCTTTCTTT. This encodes CASTITGQNTEAFF.

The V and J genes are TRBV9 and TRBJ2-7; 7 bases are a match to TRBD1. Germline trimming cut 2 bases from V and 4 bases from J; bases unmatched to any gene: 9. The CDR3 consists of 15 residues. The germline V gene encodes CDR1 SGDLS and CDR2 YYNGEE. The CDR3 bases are TGTGCCAGCAGCGTGGCTTGGGACAGTCTATACGAGCAGTACTTC. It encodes CASSVAWDSLYEQYF. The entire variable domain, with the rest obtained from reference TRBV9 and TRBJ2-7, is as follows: DSGVTQTPKHLITATGQRVTLRCSPRSGDLSVYWYQQSLDQGLQFLIQYYNGEERAKGNILERFSAQQFPDLHSELNLSSLELGDSALYFCASSVAWDSLYEQYFGPGTRLTVT.

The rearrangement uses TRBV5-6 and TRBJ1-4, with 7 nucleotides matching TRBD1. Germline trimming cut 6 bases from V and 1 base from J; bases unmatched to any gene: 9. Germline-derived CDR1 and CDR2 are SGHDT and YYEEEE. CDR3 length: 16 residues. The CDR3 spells CASTEGTALTNEKLFF. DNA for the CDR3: TGTGCCAGCACCGAAGGGACAGCTCTAACTAATGAAAAACTGTTTTTT.

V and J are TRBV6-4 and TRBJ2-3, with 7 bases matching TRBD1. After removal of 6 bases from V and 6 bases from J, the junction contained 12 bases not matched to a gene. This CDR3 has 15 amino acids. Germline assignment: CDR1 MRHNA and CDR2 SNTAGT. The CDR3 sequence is CASSTTPGQRDTQYF. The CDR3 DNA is TGTGCCAGCAGCACCACGCCGGGACAGAGGGATACGCAGTATTTT.

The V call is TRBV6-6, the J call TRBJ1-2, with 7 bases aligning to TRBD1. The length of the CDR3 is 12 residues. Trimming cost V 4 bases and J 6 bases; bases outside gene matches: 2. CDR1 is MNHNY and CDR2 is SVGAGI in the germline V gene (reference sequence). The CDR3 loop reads CASSSGTDGYTF. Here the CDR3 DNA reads TGTGCCAGCAGTTCAGGGACAGATGGCTACACCTTC.

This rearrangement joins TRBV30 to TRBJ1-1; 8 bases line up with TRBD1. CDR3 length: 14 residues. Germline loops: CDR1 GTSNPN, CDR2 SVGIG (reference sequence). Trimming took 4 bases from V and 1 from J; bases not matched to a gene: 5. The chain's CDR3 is CAWTPGTGNTEAFF. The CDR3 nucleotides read TGTGCCTGGACCCCCGGGACAGGGAACACTGAAGCTTTCTTT.

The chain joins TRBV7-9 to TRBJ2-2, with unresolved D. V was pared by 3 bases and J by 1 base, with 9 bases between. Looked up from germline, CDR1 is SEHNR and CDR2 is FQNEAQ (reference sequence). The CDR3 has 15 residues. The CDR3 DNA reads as TGTGCCAGCAGCTTTGTGGCAGGGAACACCGGGGAGCTGTTTTTT. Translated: CASSFVAGNTGELFF.

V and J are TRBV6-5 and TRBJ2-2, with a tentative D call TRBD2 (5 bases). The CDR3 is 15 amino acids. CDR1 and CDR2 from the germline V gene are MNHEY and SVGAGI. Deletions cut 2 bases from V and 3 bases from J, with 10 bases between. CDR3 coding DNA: TGTGCCAGCAGTTACACCGGACTGTACACCGGGGAGCTGTTTTTT. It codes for CASSYTGLYTGELFF.

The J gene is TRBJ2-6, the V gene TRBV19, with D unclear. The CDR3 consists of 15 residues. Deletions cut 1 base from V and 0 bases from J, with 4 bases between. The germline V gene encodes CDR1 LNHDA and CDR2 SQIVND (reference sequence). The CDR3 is CASSIVYSGANVLTF. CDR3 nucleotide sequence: TGTGCCAGTAGTATAGTCTACTCTGGGGCCAACGTCCTGACTTTC.

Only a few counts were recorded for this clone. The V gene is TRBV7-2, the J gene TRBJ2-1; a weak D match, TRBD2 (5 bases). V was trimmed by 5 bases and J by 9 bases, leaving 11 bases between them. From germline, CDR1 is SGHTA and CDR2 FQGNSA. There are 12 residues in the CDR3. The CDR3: CASSPDYREQFF. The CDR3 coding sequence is TGTGCCAGCAGCCCTGACTATCGTGAGCAGTTCTTC.

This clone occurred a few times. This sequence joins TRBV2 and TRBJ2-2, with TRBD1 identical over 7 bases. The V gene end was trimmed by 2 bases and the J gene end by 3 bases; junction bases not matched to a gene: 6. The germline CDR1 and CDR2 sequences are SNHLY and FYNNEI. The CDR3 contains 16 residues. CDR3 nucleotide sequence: TGTGCCAGCAGTGAACGACAGGGCCAGGACACCGGGGAGCTGTTTTTT. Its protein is CASSERQGQDTGELFF. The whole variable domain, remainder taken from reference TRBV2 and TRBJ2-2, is EPEVTQTPSHQVTQMGQEVILRCVPISNHLYFYWYRQILGQKVEFLVSFYNNEISEKSEIFDDQFSVERPDGSNFTLKIRSTKLEDSAMYFCASSERQGQDTGELFFGEGSRLTVL.

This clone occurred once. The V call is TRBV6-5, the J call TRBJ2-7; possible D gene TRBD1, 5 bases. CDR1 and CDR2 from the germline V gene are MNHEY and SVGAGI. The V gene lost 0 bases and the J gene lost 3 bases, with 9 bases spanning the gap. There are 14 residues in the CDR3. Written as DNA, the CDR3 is TGTGCCAGCAGTTACTCGGTGACAGACTACGAGCAGTACTTC. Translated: CASSYSVTDYEQYF.